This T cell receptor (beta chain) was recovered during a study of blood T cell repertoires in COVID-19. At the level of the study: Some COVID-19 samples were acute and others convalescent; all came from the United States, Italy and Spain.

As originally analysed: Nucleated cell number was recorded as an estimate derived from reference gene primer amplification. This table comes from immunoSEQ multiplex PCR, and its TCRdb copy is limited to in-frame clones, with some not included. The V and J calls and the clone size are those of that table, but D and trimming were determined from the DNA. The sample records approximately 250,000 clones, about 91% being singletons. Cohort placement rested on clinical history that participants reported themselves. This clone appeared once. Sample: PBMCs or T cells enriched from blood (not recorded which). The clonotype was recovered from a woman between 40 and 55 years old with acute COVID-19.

In DNA, the CDR3 is TGTGCCAGCAGCCCCGGCAGGGCTGGAAACACCATATATTTT. It translates to CASSPGRAGNTIYF. This chain links TRBV11-3 with TRBJ1-3; D possibly corresponds to TRBD1 (5 bases). The CDR3 has 14 residues. The germline V and J ends were trimmed by 5 bases and 2 bases, with 10 bases remaining between them. CDR1 is SGHNT, CDR2 YENEEA, per germline.